The 32 T cell receptor beta chains below were found in one sample sequenced in a study of CD8 T cells in Susac syndrome. The RNA, about 0.5 to 1 ug, was put through reverse transcription using random hexamers. Using its own MiXCR run on the immunoSEQ multiplex PCR reads, TCRdb lists one record per CDR3 protein. The sample holds some 250,000 distinct CDR3 sequences, around 96% seen once. Material for sequencing was CD4+ T cells from PBMCs. The receptors originated from a human donor with Susac syndrome.

The chain joins TRBV14 to TRBJ2-6; D ambiguous. The germline gives CDR1 SGHDN, CDR2 FVKESK. V lost 4 bases and J 5 bases, leaving 6 bases between the germline ends. This CDR3 spans 13 amino acids. CDR3 DNA: TGTGCCAGCAGCCCCCCGTGGGCCAACGTCCTGACTTTC. This translates into CASSPPWANVLTF.

The chain is built from TRBV30 and TRBJ1-1; TRBD1 is a possible D gene (6 bases). There are 10 residues in the CDR3. CDR1 GTSNPN and CDR2 SVGIG come from the germline V gene (reference sequence). V was clipped by 7 bases and J by 8 bases, with 11 bases between them. The CDR3 is CAYWTAEAFF. The DNA of the CDR3 is TGTGCCTATTGGACAGCCGAAGCTTTCTTT.

The gene calls are TRBV7-9 and TRBJ2-1; D uncertain. This CDR3 comprises 15 residues. The germline V gene encodes CDR1 SEHNR and CDR2 FQNEAQ (reference sequence). The ends were cut back, 4 bases at V and 0 bases at J, with 10 bases in the middle. The CDR3 spells CASSYTFSSYNEQFF. The CDR3 nucleotides read TGTGCCAGCAGCTACACCTTCAGCTCCTACAATGAGCAGTTCTTC.

With regard to this clonotype: The junction departs from the called germline gene at one end, perhaps through a read error. The chain employs TRBV7-7 and TRBJ2-5; possible D gene TRBD1, 6 bases. The CDR3 runs 15 residues. Germline V gene sequence: CDR1 SSHAT, CDR2 FNYEAQ (reference sequence). The CDR3 protein is CASSRQVSTVETQYF. The CDR3 nucleotides read TGTGCTAGCAGCAGACAGGTCTCCACTGTAGAGACCCAGTACTTC.

The chain uses TRBV28 and TRBJ1-1; no clear D gene. Trimming left V 9 bases short and J 1 base short, with 12 bases between. The CDR3 is made up of 13 amino acids. The germline gives CDR1 MDHEN, CDR2 SYDVKM. Written as DNA, the CDR3 is TGTGCCAGTCGACAACACGGGAACACTGAAGCTTTCTTT. This gives the protein CASRQHGNTEAFF. The variable domain in full, with the rest retrieved from reference TRBV28 and TRBJ1-1, is DVKVTQSSRYLVKRTGEKVFLECVQDMDHENMFWYRQDPGLGLRLIYFSYDVKMKEKGDIPEGYSVSREKKERFSLILESASTNQTSMYLCASRQHGNTEAFFGQGTRLTVV.

The gene calls are TRBV15 and TRBJ2-1; possible D gene TRBD1, 5 bases. The V end was cut by 0 bases, the J end by 5 bases, with 14 bases between. The germline V gene has CDR1 LNHNV and CDR2 YYDKDF (reference sequence). CDR3 length: 16 residues. Here the CDR3 reads CATSRDSAGLNNEQFF. The CDR3, as DNA: TGTGCCACCAGCAGAGATAGTGCAGGGCTTAACAATGAGCAGTTCTTC.

The V and J genes are TRBV11-1 and TRBJ2-1; D not resolved. Germline lookup yields CDR1 SGHAT and CDR2 FQDESV (reference sequence). The V end was cut by 3 bases, the J end by 9 bases, with 6 bases between. The CDR3 consists of 11 residues. Here the CDR3 DNA reads TGTGCCAGCAGCTTGCAGGTTGAGCAGTTCTTC. It yields the protein CASSLQVEQFF. The whole variable domain, remainder taken from reference TRBV11-1 and TRBJ2-1, is EAEVAQSPRYKITEKSQAVAFWCDPISGHATLYWYRQILGQGPELLVQFQDESVVDDSQLPKDRFSAERLKGVDSTLKIQPAELGDSAMYLCASSLQVEQFFGPGTRLTVL.

The chain has TRBV20-1 and TRBJ1-5, with TRBD1 matching over 7 bases. Trimming took 5 bases from V and 4 from J; bases not matched to a gene: 11. Germline assignment: CDR1 DFQATT and CDR2 SNEGSKA (reference sequence). The CDR3 sequence is 15 residues long. CDR3 residues: CSALPQVTGNQPQHF. Written as DNA, the CDR3 is TGCAGTGCTTTACCCCAAGTGACAGGGAATCAGCCCCAGCATTTT.

This chain connects TRBV15 to TRBJ2-2; 8 nucleotides line up with TRBD1. The germline gives CDR1 LNHNV, CDR2 YYDKDF (reference sequence). Trimming removed 8 bases from V and 2 bases from J; junction bases left unmatched: 7. This CDR3 has 15 residues. The CDR3 sequence: CATRRGQANTGELFF. The CDR3 nucleotides are TGTGCCACCCGTAGGGGACAGGCTAACACCGGGGAGCTGTTTTTT.

J is TRBJ1-1 and V is TRBV5-6; D call uncertain. The CDR3 is made up of 12 amino acids. Germline assignment: CDR1 SGHDT and CDR2 YYEEEE. V dropped 2 bases and J dropped 7 bases, with 9 bases sitting between them. CDR3 sequence: CASSFTKSEAFF. CDR3 bases: TGTGCCAGCAGCTTCACCAAAAGTGAAGCTTTCTTT. Variable domain in full (rest from reference TRBV5-6 and TRBJ1-1): DAGVTQSPTHLIKTRGQQVTLRCSPKSGHDTVSWYQQALGQGPQFIFQYYEEEERQRGNFPDRFSGHQFPNYSSELNVNALLLGDSALYLCASSFTKSEAFFGQGTRLTVV.

This clonotype appeared once. V gene TRBV20-1 combines with J gene TRBJ2-7; no definite D call. The length of the CDR3 is 12 residues. Germline V gene sequence: CDR1 DFQATT, CDR2 SNEGSKA (reference sequence). V dropped 4 bases and J dropped 9 bases, with 16 bases sitting between them. CDR3 nucleotide sequence: TGCAGTGCTACCAGGACCCGGCACGGGCAGTACTTC. It encodes CSATRTRHGQYF.

The table lists this clonotype with a count of one. The chain has TRBV12-5 and TRBJ1-5, with D unresolved. V lost 1 base and J 0 bases, leaving 16 bases between the germline ends. There are 18 residues in the CDR3. The germline V gene has CDR1 LGHNT and CDR2 FRNRAP. CDR3 sequence reads: CASGLDPKQSLSNQPQHF. The CDR3 nucleotides are TGTGCTAGTGGTTTGGACCCTAAACAGTCCCTTAGCAATCAGCCCCAGCATTTT.

The chain combines TRBV5-1 with TRBJ2-7, with 9 bases lining up with TRBD2. This CDR3 is 15 amino acids long. Germline CDR1 SGHRS, CDR2 YFSETQ. Trimming took 6 bases from V and 2 from J; bases not matched to a gene: 9. The chain's CDR3 is CASTGEPSGTYEQYF. The CDR3 bases are TGCGCCAGCACGGGAGAGCCTAGCGGGACCTACGAGCAGTACTTC.

The chain links TRBV7-9 to TRBJ1-4; D call uncertain. Germline-derived CDR1 and CDR2 are SEHNR and FQNEAQ (reference sequence). The CDR3 is 12 amino acids. Trimming took 7 bases from V and 11 from J, leaving 14 bases between them. The CDR3 nucleotides are TGTGCCAGCACCCCGGGCGGTGATAAACTGTTTTTT. Its protein product is CASTPGGDKLFF.

The rearrangement uses TRBV3-1 and TRBJ2-1; a possible D gene is TRBD1 (5 bases). CDR3 length: 15 residues. V lost 1 base and J 2 bases, leaving 9 bases between the germline ends. The germline V gene encodes CDR1 LGHDT and CDR2 YNNKEL (reference sequence). CDR3 nucleotide sequence: TGTGCCAGCAGCCAAGTGCAGGGCACCTACAATGAGCAGTTCTTC. This encodes CASSQVQGTYNEQFF.

The rearrangement uses TRBV5-1 and TRBJ2-7, with a tentative D call TRBD2 (6 bases). CDR3 length: 12 amino acids. Germline V gene sequence: CDR1 SGHRS, CDR2 YFSETQ. V was cut by 0 bases and J by 10 bases, with 11 bases left in between. The chain's CDR3 is CASSLDLTSQYF. CDR3 DNA: TGCGCCAGCAGCTTGGATTTGACTAGTCAGTACTTC.

This chain joins TRBV12-3 or TRBV12-4 and TRBJ1-5, with D unclear. This CDR3 has 14 amino acids. V lost 6 bases to trimming and J lost 4 bases, with 13 bases between them. CDR3 sequence: CASSQMDENQPQHF. The CDR3 bases are TGTGCCAGCAGCCAAATGGACGAAAATCAGCCCCAGCATTTT.

The chain carries TRBV30 and TRBJ2-5; unclear D gene. Trimming took off 5 bases at V and 2 bases at J, with 6 bases between the two ends. The length of the CDR3 is 11 residues. Germline CDR1 GTSNPN, CDR2 SVGIG (reference sequence). CDR3 residues: CAWDQQETQYF. Here the CDR3 DNA reads TGTGCCTGGGACCAGCAAGAGACCCAGTACTTC.

The gene calls are TRBV18 and TRBJ2-5; tentatively, D is TRBD1 or TRBD2 (5 bases each). CDR3 size: 13 residues. Germline loops: CDR1 KGHSH, CDR2 LQKENI. With 6 bases removed from V and 2 bases from J, the gap between germline ends came to 10 bases. The CDR3 sequence is CASSRGRQETQYF. The CDR3 nucleotides read TGTGCCAGCTCGAGGGGACGACAAGAGACCCAGTACTTC.

The V and J genes are TRBV29-1 and TRBJ2-1, with D maybe TRBD2 (7 bases). The CDR3 contains 18 residues. V gave up 3 bases and J gave up 5 bases, with 26 bases separating them. CDR1 is SQVTM and CDR2 is ANQGSEA in the germline V gene. The CDR3 nucleotides read TGCAGCGTTGAGTCAACTCGGGGAGGGGGGTTGGTACACAATGAGCAGTTCTTC. It translates to CSVESTRGGGLVHNEQFF.

The chain employs TRBV20-1 and TRBJ2-7; 8 bases match TRBD2. The germline CDR1 and CDR2 sequences are DFQATT and SNEGSKA (reference sequence). V lost 1 base, J lost 1 base, and 6 bases stayed unmatched. This CDR3 is built from 15 residues. This CDR3 is CSARAVAGTSYEQYF. Written as DNA, the CDR3 is TGCAGTGCTAGAGCGGTAGCGGGAACTTCCTACGAGCAGTACTTC.

The chain joins TRBV30 to TRBJ2-7; the match to TRBD2 covers 12 bases. The CDR3 totals 13 residues. CDR1 is GTSNPN and CDR2 is SVGIG in the germline V gene (reference sequence). Losses at the gene ends were 4 bases for V and 3 bases for J; bases not matched to a gene: 1. As DNA, the CDR3 is TGTGCCTGGACTAGCGGGAGGGTCTACGAGCAGTACTTC. This encodes CAWTSGRVYEQYF.

This chain links TRBV29-1 with TRBJ1-1; 10 bases agree with TRBD1. This CDR3 comprises 10 residues. The V segment lost 6 bases and the J segment 12 bases; nucleotides outside the gene matches: 4. CDR1 is SQVTM and CDR2 is ANQGSEA in the germline V gene. CDR3 amino acids: CSVGTGVSFF. The CDR3 DNA reads TGCAGCGTCGGGACAGGGGTTTCTTTCTTT.

V and J are TRBV5-1 and TRBJ2-4, with 11 bases fitting TRBD1. V lost 5 bases to trimming and J lost 1 base; unmatched junction nucleotides: 11. Germline-derived CDR1 and CDR2 are SGHRS and YFSETQ. This CDR3 comprises 18 residues. CDR3: CASRAGTGGNEAKNIQYF. CDR3 DNA sequence: TGCGCCAGCAGGGCCGGGACAGGGGGAAATGAGGCCAAAAACATTCAGTACTTC.

V gene TRBV2 combines with J gene TRBJ2-2; D remains unclear. V gave up 4 bases and J gave up 2 bases, with 11 bases separating them. CDR1 is SNHLY, CDR2 FYNNEI, per germline. The CDR3 has 15 residues. CDR3 sequence reads: CASSGFRLNTGELFF. CDR3 nucleotides: TGTGCCAGCAGTGGGTTTAGACTTAACACCGGGGAGCTGTTTTTT.

The J gene is TRBJ2-2, the V gene TRBV23-1; 11 nucleotides line up with TRBD2. TRBV23-1 belongs to the ORF category, with a function that is uncertain. Trimming at V came to 7 bases and at J to 2 bases, leaving 12 bases not matched to a gene. The length of the CDR3 is 18 residues. The CDR3 is CASTPTILAGDNTGELFF. CDR3 coding DNA: TGCGCCAGCACGCCAACCATACTAGCGGGAGATAACACCGGGGAGCTGTTTTTT.

The rearrangement joins TRBV14 to TRBJ2-5, with D uncertain. The germline CDR1 and CDR2 sequences are SGHDN and FVKESK. This CDR3 has 13 amino acids. Trimming pared 2 bases from V and 1 base from J, leaving 5 bases between. CDR3 sequence: CASSQRPQETQYF. The CDR3 DNA is TGTGCCAGCAGCCAACGTCCCCAAGAGACCCAGTACTTC.

The gene calls are TRBV23-1 and TRBJ1-5, with D perhaps TRBD1 (5 bases). TRBV23-1 is identified as an open reading frame with a role that is uncertain. The ends were cut back, 4 bases at V and 5 bases at J, with 15 bases in the middle. The CDR3 has 15 residues. This CDR3 is CASSPDTELDQPQHF. The CDR3, as DNA: TGCGCCAGCAGTCCGGACACCGAGCTCGATCAGCCCCAGCATTTT.

The table lists this clonotype with a count of one. J is TRBJ2-5 and V is TRBV11-3, with D unresolved. Trimming left V 5 bases short and J 2 bases short, with 9 bases between. Germline CDR1 reads SGHNT; CDR2 reads YENEEA. The CDR3 runs to 13 residues. CDR3 DNA: TGTGCCAGCAGCACCCTAGAACAAGAGACCCAGTACTTC. Translating it yields CASSTLEQETQYF.

V is TRBV5-4 and J is TRBJ2-3; 9 nucleotides line up with TRBD2. The CDR3 sequence is 14 residues long. V lost 4 bases to trimming and J lost 6 bases; unmatched junction nucleotides: 6. Germline CDR1 SGHNT, CDR2 YYREEE (reference sequence). The CDR3 nucleotides read TGTGCCAGCAGCAGCGGGACTAGCAGGGATACGCAGTATTTT. Protein sequence: CASSSGTSRDTQYF.

The J gene is TRBJ2-3, the V gene TRBV20-1; D unclear. V shed 3 bases and J shed 0 bases, with 10 bases lying between them. Germline CDR1 DFQATT, CDR2 SNEGSKA (reference sequence). The CDR3 is made up of 14 amino acids. The CDR3 DNA reads as TGCAGTGCTAGTCCTGGGCTTAGCACAGATACGCAGTATTTT. Encoded protein: CSASPGLSTDTQYF.

V is TRBV18 and J is TRBJ2-5, with 7 bases fitting TRBD2. Germline V lookup: CDR1 KGHSH, CDR2 LQKENI. V lost 8 bases, J lost 5 bases, and 5 bases stayed unmatched. CDR3 length: 12 amino acids. As DNA, the CDR3 is TGTGCCAGCGCCTCGCGGGAGGAGACCCAGTACTTC. Its translation is CASASREETQYF.